The present entry profiles one T cell receptor (beta chain) with its context. Trimming removed 2 bases from V and 0 bases from J, with 10 bases in between. CDR3 length: 16 amino acids. Germline V gives CDR1 KGHSH, CDR2 LQKENI. The PCR used 60 Vbeta and 13 Jbeta primers. Assay used: immunoSEQ multiplex PCR; TCRdb lists only in-frame clones, some missing. The sample contains around 130,000 clones, roughly 84% of which appear only once. The data were obtained in a study of cytomegalovirus exposure and HLA in healthy donors. Study as a whole: An early data release held tens of millions of unique TCRs from HLA-typed donors.

This sequence joins TRBV18 and TRBJ1-4; D is possibly TRBD1 (5 bases). The TCR comes from a boy between 5 and 17 years old in good health and CMV-seronegative. The material sequenced was PBMCs. The CDR3 region is CASSPDRPSTNEKLFF. Written as DNA, the CDR3 is TGTGCCAGCTCACCAGACAGACCTTCAACTAATGAAAAACTGTTTTTT.